This entry is about one T cell receptor (beta chain). Its antigen is still unknown. The study recruited healthy Caucasian donors from Russia who were aged about 6 to 100. Each sample yielded at least 7 million isolated PBMCs. Together with a sample-barcoded 5' primer, a J-beta primer mix was included in a second PCR lasting about 7 to 11 cycles. TCRdb re-analysed the 5' RACE reads in MiXCR, keeping a single row per CDR3 protein. The sample lists about 780,000 distinct CDR3 sequences, 46% occurring once. The germline V gene has CDR1 SQVTM and CDR2 ANQGSEA. The CDR3 is 12 amino acids. Between the trimmed V and J ends, which lost 7 bases and 3 bases, there was a span of 13 bases. This entry comes from a study of blood T cells in healthy people across ages. General study points: Naive T cell percentage and TCR beta diversity correlated strongly. Naive CD4+ cells and diversity were both higher in long-lived donors than in aged donors.

The sequence derives from a man aged 80 or over in good health. The sequencing input was blood. The chain recombines TRBV29-1 with TRBJ2-7; weak D call: TRBD2 (5 bases). The CDR3 region has the DNA TGCAGCGCCTGCGGGTCCAACTACGAGCAGTACTTC. Amino acids: CSACGSNYEQYF.